A single TCR beta chain is shown here with its context. Its antigen is not known. The sample is drawn from a study of response to subunit inactivated influenza vaccine. TCRdb used MiXCR to reprocess the RT-PCR reads, holding one entry per CDR3 protein. The table has some 800,000 distinct CDR3 sequences, less than 25% seen once. Study results and limitations: After each seasonal influenza vaccination, few new T cells are recruited, the authors suggested.

The CDR3 is 14 amino acids. This material consisted of PBMCs from blood, taken approximately 5 days after vaccination. The source of this sequence is a man aged 45-60 years who received an inactivated influenza vaccine. V gene TRBV21-1 combines with J gene TRBJ2-1. TRBV21-1 is classified as a pseudogene. The CDR3 spells CASSKGSDYNEQFF. Written as DNA, the CDR3 is TGTGCCAGCAGCAAAGGCTCAGACTACAATGAGCAGTTCTTC.